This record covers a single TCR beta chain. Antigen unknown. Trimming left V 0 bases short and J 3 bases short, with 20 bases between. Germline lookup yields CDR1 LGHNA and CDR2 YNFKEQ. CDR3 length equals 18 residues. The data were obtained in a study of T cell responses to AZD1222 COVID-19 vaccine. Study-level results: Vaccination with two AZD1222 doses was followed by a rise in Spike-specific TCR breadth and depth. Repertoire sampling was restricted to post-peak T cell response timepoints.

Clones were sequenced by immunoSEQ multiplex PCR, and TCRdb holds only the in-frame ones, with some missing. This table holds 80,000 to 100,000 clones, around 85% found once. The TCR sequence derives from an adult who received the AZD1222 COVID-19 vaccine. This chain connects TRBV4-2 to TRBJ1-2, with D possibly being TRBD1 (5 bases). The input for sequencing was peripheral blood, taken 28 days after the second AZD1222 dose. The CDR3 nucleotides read TGTGCCAGCAGCCAAGATATAGGGGCCCCGGTTTTTCACTATGGCTACACCTTC. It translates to CASSQDIGAPVFHYGYTF.